This entry describes one T cell receptor beta chain. Generated by immunoSEQ multiplex PCR, the TCRdb table keeps only in-frame clones and is missing some. Seen here are roughly 400,000 clones, around 92% observed once, and the top ten hold over 1.5%. The CDR3 is made up of 15 amino acids. Trimming shortened V by 4 bases and J by 3 bases, and 15 bases separated the two germline ends. Looked up from germline, CDR1 is SNHLY and CDR2 is FYNNEI. This sample was included in a study of Ad26.COV2.S vaccination and SARS-CoV-2 variants. Treatment given: roughly 19 received Ad26.COV2.S at low or high dose, single or two shots; about 5 received placebo; per-sample allocation not given. Following the first vaccine or placebo injection, samples were taken on day 63.

The chain uses TRBV2 and TRBJ1-1, with D maybe TRBD1 (6 bases). This specimen was peripheral blood, taken in a trial of Ad26.COV2.S vaccine versus placebo. This sequence was found in a person aged 18 to 65 who received the Ad26.COV2.S COVID-19 vaccine or a placebo. The chain's CDR3 is CASSVKQGGYTEAFF. For the CDR3, the DNA is TGTGCCAGCAGTGTAAAACAGGGAGGGTACACTGAAGCTTTCTTT.